This T cell receptor beta chain was sequenced in a study of identical twins. From the 5' RACE reads, TCRdb called clonotypes with MiXCR, one entry per CDR3 protein. The sample yields 400,000 or so distinct CDR3 sequences, approximately 9.1% seen once. V lost 0 bases and J 6 bases, leaving 15 bases between the germline ends. Germline loops: CDR1 MNHEY, CDR2 SVGAGI. This CDR3 has 15 amino acids. The chain links TRBV6-5 to TRBJ2-7, with D possibly matching TRBD1 (5 bases). This sequence originates from a woman between 45 and 60 years old in good health. Sequences were obtained from naive T cells sorted from blood. The CDR3, as DNA: TGTGCCAGCAGTTACTCGCTGGGGCGCGGAATCGAGCAGTACTTC. Its translation is CASSYSLGRGIEQYF.